This TCR beta chain is drawn from a study of T cell responses to AZD1222 COVID-19 vaccine. Broader study findings: Repertoires were obtained only post-peak T cell response. Seropositive AZD1222 recipients at baseline numbered only 6 or 7. Females outnumbered males among donors, who were mostly white British; clonal diversity was possibly underestimated.

A note on this clone: What it recognizes is unknown.

The length of the CDR3 is 14 residues. The V end lost 3 bases, the J end lost 8 bases, and 16 bases lay between the germline ends. The germline V gene has CDR1 KGHSH and CDR2 LQKENI. Clones were read by immunoSEQ multiplex PCR, and TCRdb kept only the in-frame ones, dropping some. The repertoire holds approximately 60,000 clones, with 85% to 90% as singletons. The chain couples TRBV18 to TRBJ1-1; D may be TRBD1 (5 bases). This TCR derives from an adult in good health. Sequencing used peripheral blood, obtained on day 0 of MenACWY control vaccination. The CDR3 here is CASSPVRDGIEAFF. DNA of the CDR3: TGTGCCAGCTCACCGGTCCGGGACGGAATAGAAGCTTTCTTT.